This T cell receptor (beta chain) came from a study of cytomegalovirus exposure and HLA in healthy donors. The germline V and J ends were trimmed by 0 bases and 3 bases, with 9 bases remaining between them. The CDR3 length is 14 residues. CDR1 and CDR2 from the germline V gene are SGHRS and YFSETQ. The study's findings and limits: Under in vitro conditions, a few CMV-associated chains were confirmed as specific for CMV antigens.

Repertoires were generated with immunoSEQ multiplex PCR, while TCRdb's copy carries only in-frame clones and drops some. The repertoire includes roughly 80,000 clones, roughly 95% of them detected once, and 3.3% sits in the top ten. A note on this clone: What it binds is not known.

The chain combines TRBV5-1 with TRBJ1-1; possibly TRBD1 for D (5 bases). The sequence was obtained from a young woman in good health and CMV-seropositive. The sequenced material came from PBMCs. The CDR3 reads CASSLAKGYTEAFF. CDR3 coding DNA: TGCGCCAGCAGCTTGGCAAAGGGGTACACTGAAGCTTTCTTT.